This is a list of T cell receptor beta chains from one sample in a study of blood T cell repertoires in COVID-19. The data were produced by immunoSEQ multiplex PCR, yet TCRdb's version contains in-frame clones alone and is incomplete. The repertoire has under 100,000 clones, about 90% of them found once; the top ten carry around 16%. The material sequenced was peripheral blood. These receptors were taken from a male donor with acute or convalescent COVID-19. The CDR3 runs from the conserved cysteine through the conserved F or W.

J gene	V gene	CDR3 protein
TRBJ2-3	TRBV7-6	CASSQQTASTDTQYF
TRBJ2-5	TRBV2	CASNGGGGETQYF
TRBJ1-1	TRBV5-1	CASSLDGGTWTEAFF
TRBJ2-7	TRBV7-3	CASSTQGGSYEQYF
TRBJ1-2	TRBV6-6	CASSYSGQPNYGYTF
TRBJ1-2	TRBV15	CATVPGRDRGVGHYGYTF
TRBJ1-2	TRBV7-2	CASSLNLDRARNYGYTF
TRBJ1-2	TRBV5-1	CASSLGTGYDDGYTF
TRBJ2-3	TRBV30	CAWSGTDTQYF
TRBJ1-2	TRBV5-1	CASSLAPGQGASGYTF
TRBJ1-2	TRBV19	CASSISGTGGPNYGYTF
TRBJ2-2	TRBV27	CASSWPNTGELFF
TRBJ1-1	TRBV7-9	CASSSHLVSEAFF
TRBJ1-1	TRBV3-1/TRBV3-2	CASSQGPMGTEAFF
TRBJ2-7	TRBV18	CASSPIVAGDGEQYF
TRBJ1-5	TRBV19	CASRGQTNQPQHF
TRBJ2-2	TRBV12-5	CASGLSPAGAPNTGELFF
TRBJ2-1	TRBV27	CASSLSSPTYNEQFF
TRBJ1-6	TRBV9	CASSVELRNNSPLHF
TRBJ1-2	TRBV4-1	CASSQEVTGPYGYTF
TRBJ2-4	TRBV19	CASSIAGTGAKNIQYF
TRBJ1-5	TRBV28	CASSRTARNQPQHF
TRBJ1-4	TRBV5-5	CASSLAGGQGVRANEKLFF
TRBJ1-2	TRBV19	CASSIWTNDRGYTF
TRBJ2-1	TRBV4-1	CASSPGTLLYNEQFF
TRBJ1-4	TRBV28	CASSLWRQGFEKLFF
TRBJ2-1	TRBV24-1	CATSDPRAAVGSSYNEQFF
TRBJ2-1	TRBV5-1	CASSSQDRGINEQFF
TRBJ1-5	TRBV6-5	CASSLTGGNQPQHF
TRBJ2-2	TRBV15	CATSRDRTGTGGTGELFF
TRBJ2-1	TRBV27	CASSPAGGYNEQFF
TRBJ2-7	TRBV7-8	CASSPGTESREQYF
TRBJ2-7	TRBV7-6	CASSLVPSGGRSSYEQYF
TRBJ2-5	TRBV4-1	CASSQEFGGQETQYF
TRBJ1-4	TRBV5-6	CASSLDTGALEKLFF
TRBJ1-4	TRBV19	CASRLDRADEKLFF
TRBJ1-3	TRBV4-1	CASSRQGLSLSGNTIYF
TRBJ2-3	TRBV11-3	CASSSSDYPGLDTQYF
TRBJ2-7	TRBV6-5	CASSYSSGRSYEQYF
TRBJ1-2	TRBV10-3	CAIRPTGQGEGYTF
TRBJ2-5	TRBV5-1	CASSLTTSGGGGQETQYF
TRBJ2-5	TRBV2	CASSDGLAGGETQYF
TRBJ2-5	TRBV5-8	CASSLKARGGKGQYF
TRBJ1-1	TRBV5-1	CASSLVGTANTEAFF
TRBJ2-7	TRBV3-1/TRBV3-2	CASSRLAASYEQYF
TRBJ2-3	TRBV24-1	CATSPGTSGGSTDTQYF